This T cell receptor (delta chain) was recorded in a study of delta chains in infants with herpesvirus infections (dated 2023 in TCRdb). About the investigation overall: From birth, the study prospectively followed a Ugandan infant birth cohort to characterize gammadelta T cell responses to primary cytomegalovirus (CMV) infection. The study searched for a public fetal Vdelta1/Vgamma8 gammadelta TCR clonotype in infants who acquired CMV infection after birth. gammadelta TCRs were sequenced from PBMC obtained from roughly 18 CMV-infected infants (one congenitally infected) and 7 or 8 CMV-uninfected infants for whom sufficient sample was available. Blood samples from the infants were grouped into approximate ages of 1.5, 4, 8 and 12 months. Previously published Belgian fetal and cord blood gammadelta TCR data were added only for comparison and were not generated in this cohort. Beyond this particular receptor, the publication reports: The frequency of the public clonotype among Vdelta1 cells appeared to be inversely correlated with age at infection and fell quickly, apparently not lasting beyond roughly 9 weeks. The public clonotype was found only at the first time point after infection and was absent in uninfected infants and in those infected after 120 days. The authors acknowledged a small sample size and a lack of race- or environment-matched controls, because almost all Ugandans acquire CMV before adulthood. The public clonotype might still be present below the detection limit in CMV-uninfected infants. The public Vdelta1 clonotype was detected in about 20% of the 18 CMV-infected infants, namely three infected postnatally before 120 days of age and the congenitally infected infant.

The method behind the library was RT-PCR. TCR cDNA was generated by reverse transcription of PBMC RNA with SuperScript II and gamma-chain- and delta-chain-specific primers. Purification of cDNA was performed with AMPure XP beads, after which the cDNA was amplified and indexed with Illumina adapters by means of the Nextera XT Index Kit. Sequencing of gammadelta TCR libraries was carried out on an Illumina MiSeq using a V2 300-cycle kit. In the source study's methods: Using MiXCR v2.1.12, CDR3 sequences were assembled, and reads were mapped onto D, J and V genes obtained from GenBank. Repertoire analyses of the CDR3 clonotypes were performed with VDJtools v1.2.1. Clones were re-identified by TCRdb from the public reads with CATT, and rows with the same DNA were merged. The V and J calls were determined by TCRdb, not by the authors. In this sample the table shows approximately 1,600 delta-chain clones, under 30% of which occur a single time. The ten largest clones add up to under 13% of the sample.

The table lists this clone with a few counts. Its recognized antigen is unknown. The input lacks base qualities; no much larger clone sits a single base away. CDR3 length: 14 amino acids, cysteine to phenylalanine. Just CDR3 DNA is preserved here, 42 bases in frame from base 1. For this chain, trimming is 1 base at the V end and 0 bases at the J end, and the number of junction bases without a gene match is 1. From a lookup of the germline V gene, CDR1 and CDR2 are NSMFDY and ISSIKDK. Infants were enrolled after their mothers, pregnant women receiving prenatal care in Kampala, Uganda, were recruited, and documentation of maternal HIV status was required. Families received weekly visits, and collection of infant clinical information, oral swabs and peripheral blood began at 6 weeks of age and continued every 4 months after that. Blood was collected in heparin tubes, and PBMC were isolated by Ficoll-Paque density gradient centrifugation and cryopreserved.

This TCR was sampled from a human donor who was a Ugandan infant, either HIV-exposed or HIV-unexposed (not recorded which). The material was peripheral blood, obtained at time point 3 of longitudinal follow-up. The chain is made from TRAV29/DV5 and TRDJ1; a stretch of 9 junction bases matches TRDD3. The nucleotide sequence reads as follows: TGTGCAGCAAGCTGGGGATACGACACCGATAAACTCATCTTT. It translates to CAASWGYDTDKLIF.